The clone carrying this T cell receptor beta chain has ten or more counts. Time point given: longitudinal time-point 3. This entry comes from a study of neurological immune-mediated disorders. The germline CDR1 and CDR2 sequences are LGHDT and YNNKEL (reference sequence). This CDR3 region has 15 residues. Germline trimming cut 1 base from V and 4 bases from J; bases unmatched to any gene: 5. It was by 5'RACE with 10-nucleotide random UMIs that the cDNA was made. One entry per CDR3 protein, called by TCRdb with MiXCR from the 5' RACE reads. The table shows approximately 47,000 distinct CDR3 sequences, with approximately 12% occurring only once.

This TCR came from a male donor with HTLV-1-associated myelopathy (HAM/TSP). Source material: PBMCs. The chain links TRBV3-1 to TRBJ1-2; the match to TRBD1 covers 8 bases. Here the CDR3 reads CASSQAQGAPYGYTF. The CDR3 coding sequence is TGTGCCAGCAGCCAAGCCCAGGGGGCCCCCTATGGCTACACCTTC. Filled out from reference TRBV3-1 and TRBJ1-2, the complete variable domain reads DTAVSQTPKYLVTQMGNDKSIKCEQNLGHDTMYWYKQDSKKFLKIMFSYNNKELIINETVPNRFSPKSPDKAHLNLHINSLELGDSAVYFCASSQAQGAPYGYTFGSGTRLTVV.